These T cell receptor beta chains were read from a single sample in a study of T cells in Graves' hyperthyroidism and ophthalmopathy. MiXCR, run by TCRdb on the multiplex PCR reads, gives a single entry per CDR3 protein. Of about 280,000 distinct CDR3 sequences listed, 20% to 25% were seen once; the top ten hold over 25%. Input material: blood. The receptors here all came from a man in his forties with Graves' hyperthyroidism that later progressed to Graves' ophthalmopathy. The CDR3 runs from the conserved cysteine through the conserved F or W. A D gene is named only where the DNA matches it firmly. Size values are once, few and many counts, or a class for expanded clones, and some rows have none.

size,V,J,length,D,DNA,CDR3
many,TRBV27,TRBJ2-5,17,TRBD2,TGTGCCAGCAGTTTAAGACTAGCGGGAGTTTTCCAAGAGACCCAGTACTTC,CASSLRLAGVFQETQYF
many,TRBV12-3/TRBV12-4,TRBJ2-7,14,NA,TGTGCCAGCATCCGAAGTGGGGATTGGGACGAGCAGTACTTC,CASIRSGDWDEQYF
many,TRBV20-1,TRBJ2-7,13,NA,TGCAGTGCTAGAGATTCTAGGATGTACGAGCAGTACTTC,CSARDSRMYEQYF
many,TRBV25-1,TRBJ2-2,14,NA,TGTGCCAGCAGTGATCGGGGGTGGGCCGGGGAGCTGTTTTTT,CASSDRGWAGELFF
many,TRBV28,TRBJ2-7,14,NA,TGTACCAGCAGTCTGGTGGGACTGACCTACGAGCAGTACTTC,CTSSLVGLTYEQYF
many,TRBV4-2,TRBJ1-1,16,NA,TGTGCCAGCAGCCCTCCGGGGCGGAACGAGTACACTGAAGCTTTCTTT,CASSPPGRNEYTEAFF
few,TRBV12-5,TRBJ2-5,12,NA,TGTGCTAGTGGTTTGCGGGGCGAGACCCAGTACTTC,CASGLRGETQYF
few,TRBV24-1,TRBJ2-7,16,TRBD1,TGTGCCACCAGTGATGGGGGCGGACAGGGATCCTACGAGCAGTACTTC,CATSDGGGQGSYEQYF
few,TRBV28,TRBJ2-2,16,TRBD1,TGTGCCAGCAGTTTATCGACAGGGGGTGCCACCGGGGAGCTGTTTTTT,CASSLSTGGATGELFF
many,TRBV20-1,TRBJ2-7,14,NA,TGCAGTGCTCGCTGGGGGGCGGGAGTCTACGAGCAGTACTTC,CSARWGAGVYEQYF
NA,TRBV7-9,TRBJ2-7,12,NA,TGTGCCAGCAGCGGAGGGATTCTCGAGCAGTACTTC,CASSGGILEQYF
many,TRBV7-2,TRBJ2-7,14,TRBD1,TGTGCCAGCAGACGGGACAGGGCAGGCCACGAGCAGTACTTC,CASRRDRAGHEQYF
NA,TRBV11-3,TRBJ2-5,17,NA,TGTGCCAGCAGCCCAGGAGGATTTCTAACGTTGTTCGAGACCCAGTACTTC,CASSPGGFLTLFETQYF
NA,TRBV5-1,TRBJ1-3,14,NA,TGCGCCAGCAGAACAGGGCTGTCTGGAAACACCATATATTTT,CASRTGLSGNTIYF
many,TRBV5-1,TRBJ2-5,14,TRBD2,TGCGCCAGCAGCCCGGGACTAGCGGGAGAGACCCAGTACTTC,CASSPGLAGETQYF
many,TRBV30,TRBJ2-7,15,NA,TGTGCCTGGAGGGACCTGGGACTCACTCGCCACGAGCAGTACTTC,CAWRDLGLTRHEQYF
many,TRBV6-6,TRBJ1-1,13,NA,TGTGCCAGCACAACTCGTCCGGATGGTGAAGCTTTCTTT,CASTTRPDGEAFF
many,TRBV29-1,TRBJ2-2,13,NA,TGCAGCGGTCGACAGGGAGGAACCGGGGAGCTGTTTTTT,CSGRQGGTGELFF
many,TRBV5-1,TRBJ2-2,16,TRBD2,TGCGCCAGCACCGACCTTCGGCGCGGGAGGGCCGGGGAGCTGTTTTTT,CASTDLRRGRAGELFF
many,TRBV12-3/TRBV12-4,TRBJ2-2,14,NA,TGTGCCAGCAGTTTAAGTCGAGTTTTCGGGGAGCTGTTTTTT,CASSLSRVFGELFF
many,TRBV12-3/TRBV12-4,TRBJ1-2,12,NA,TGTGCCAGCAGTCCACGGGGGGATGGCTACACCTTC,CASSPRGDGYTF
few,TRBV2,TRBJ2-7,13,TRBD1,TGTGCCAGCAATAGGGACAGAAACTACGAGCAGTACTTC,CASNRDRNYEQYF
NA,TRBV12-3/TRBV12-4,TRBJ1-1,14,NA,TGTGCCAGCAGTTTCTTTTGGGGGAACACTGAAGCTTTCTTT,CASSFFWGNTEAFF
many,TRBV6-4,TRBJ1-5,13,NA,TGTGCCGCCGAGGGGGGCGAGAATCAGCCCCAGCATTTT,CAAEGGENQPQHF
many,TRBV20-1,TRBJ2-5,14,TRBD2,TGCAGTGCCCCCTCTAGCGGGAGGACCGAGACCCAGTACTTC,CSAPSSGRTETQYF
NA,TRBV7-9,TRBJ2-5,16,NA,TGTGCCAGCAGCTTAAGTTCGGCAGGACCTCAAGAGACCCAGTACTTC,CASSLSSAGPQETQYF
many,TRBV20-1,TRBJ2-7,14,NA,TGCAGTGCTAGAGATATGGCAGGGCCCTACGAGCAGTACTTC,CSARDMAGPYEQYF
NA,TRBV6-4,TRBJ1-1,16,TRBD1,TGTGCCAGCAGTGACTCTGGCGACAGGGGGATCGAAAAAGCTTTCTTT,CASSDSGDRGIEKAFF
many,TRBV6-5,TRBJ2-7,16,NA,TGTGCCAGCAGTCGCGACGGGGGCGCGTTTACCTACGAGCAGTACTTC,CASSRDGGAFTYEQYF
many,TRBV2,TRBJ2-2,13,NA,TGTGCCAGCAGTGAGGGGGGCACCGGGGAGCTGTTTTTT,CASSEGGTGELFF
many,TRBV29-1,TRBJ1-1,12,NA,TGCAGCGTTGGGACGACACCCACTGAAGCTTTCTTT,CSVGTTPTEAFF
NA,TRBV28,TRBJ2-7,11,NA,TGTGCCAGCAGTTTCTCGCACGAGCAGTACTTC,CASSFSHEQYF
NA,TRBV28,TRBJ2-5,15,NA,TGTGCCAGCAGTTTCGTAGGGAGGGGGAAAGAGACCCAGTACTTC,CASSFVGRGKETQYF
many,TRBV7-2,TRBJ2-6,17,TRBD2,TGTGCCAGCAGTCCGGGACTAGCGGACTCTGGGGCCAACGTCCTGACTTTC,CASSPGLADSGANVLTF
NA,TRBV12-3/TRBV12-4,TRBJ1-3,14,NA,TGTGCCAGCAGGATATACGGAGAGCGAAACACCATATATTTT,CASRIYGERNTIYF
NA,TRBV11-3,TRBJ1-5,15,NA,TGTGCCAGCAGCTTGGACTCAGGGATGAATCAGCCCCAGCATTTT,CASSLDSGMNQPQHF
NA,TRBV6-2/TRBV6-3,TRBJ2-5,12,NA,TGTGCCATCGCGGACAGCCAAGAGACCCAGTACTTC,CAIADSQETQYF
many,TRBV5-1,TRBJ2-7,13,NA,TGCGCCAGCAGCTCAGTGGTGTGGGACGAGCAGTACTTC,CASSSVVWDEQYF
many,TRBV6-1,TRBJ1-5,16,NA,TGTGCCAGCAGTGAAGACGGGCAGGGAGGCAATCAGCCCCAGCATTTT,CASSEDGQGGNQPQHF
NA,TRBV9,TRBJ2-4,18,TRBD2,TGTGCCAGCAGCGTAGGGAAGGGAGGGACGGGGGCCAAAAACATTCAGTACTTC,CASSVGKGGTGAKNIQYF
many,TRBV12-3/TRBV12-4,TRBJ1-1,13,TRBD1,TGTGCCAGCAGGGGACAGGGATTTACTGAAGCTTTCTTT,CASRGQGFTEAFF